This T cell receptor beta chain derives from a study of blood T cell repertoires in COVID-19. Study details: Samples of COVID-19 (acute and convalescent) were obtained from the United States, Italy and Spain. Nucleic acid was either cDNA or gDNA, and it came from T cells, B-cell-depleted T cells, or PBMCs.

Participants' reported clinical history set cohort assignment. Among Cohort 3 donors, those recovered had two negative PCRs, clearance, or symptom resolution. Germline CDR1 is SQVTM and CDR2 is ANQGSEA. The V end was cut by 2 bases, the J end by 5 bases, with 24 bases between. This CDR3 region has 17 residues. Sequencing used immunoSEQ multiplex PCR; TCRdb keeps in-frame clones, though not all of them. The sample has hundreds of thousands of clones; around 87% are singletons. The V gene is TRBV29-1, the J gene TRBJ2-5; the D is unclear. This receptor was obtained from a man aged 25 to 40 who had recovered from COVID-19. Input material: PBMCs or T cells enriched from blood (not recorded which). CDR3 region: CSVEYGDIRLVRETQYF. CDR3 in DNA: TGCAGCGTTGAATACGGCGATATCCGACTCGTTCGTGAGACCCAGTACTTC.